A single sample gave rise to the 22 T cell receptor beta chains below, sequenced in a study of cytomegalovirus exposure and HLA in healthy donors (TCRdb year 2017). Receptors were amplified or captured by the immunoSEQ multiplex PCR assay. A mixture of 60 forward primers for TCR Vbeta segments and 13 reverse primers for TCR Jbeta segments was used in the multiplex PCR. Not all clones reach the TCRdb copy of this immuneACCESS table, which keeps in-frame sequences only. Checked studies attribute under half of the gap to unresolved V genes and leave the rest unexplained. The sample profile shows over 80,000 clones; 81% of them were found once. More than 4.5% of the sample is held by the ten biggest clonotypes. Sequenced input: PBMCs. The receptors originated from a man in his forties in good health and CMV-seropositive.

V gene TRBV19 combines with J gene TRBJ2-3; D is unresolved. There are 15 residues in the CDR3. CDR1 is LNHDA and CDR2 is SQIVND in the germline V gene (reference sequence). V lost 4 bases to trimming and J lost 0 bases, with 11 bases between them. For the CDR3, the DNA is TGTGCCAGTAGTACAGGTTTTCTTAGCACAGATACGCAGTATTTT. Translation gives CASSTGFLSTDTQYF.

The V gene is TRBV10-1, the J gene TRBJ2-5; no definite D call. Germline V gives CDR1 WNHNN, CDR2 SYGVQD (reference sequence). Trimming shortened V by 2 bases and J by 4 bases, and 5 bases separated the two germline ends. The CDR3 has 12 amino acids. In nucleotides, the CDR3 is TGCGCCAGCAGTGAGGGCCGAGAGACCCAGTACTTC. The encoded protein is CASSEGRETQYF.

The chain carries TRBV9 and TRBJ1-6; 8 nucleotides match TRBD1. Per germline, CDR1 SGDLS and CDR2 YYNGEE. V trimming: 3 bases; J trimming: 8 bases; junction bases outside the gene matches: 4. This CDR3 region has 14 residues. Here the CDR3 DNA reads TGTGCCAGCAGCGAGACAGGGGAAGATTCACCCCTCCACTTT. Protein product: CASSETGEDSPLHF.

This chain connects TRBV7-2 to TRBJ2-6; tentatively, D is TRBD1 (6 bases). Germline CDR1 SGHTA, CDR2 FQGNSA. V was clipped by 1 base and J by 2 bases, with 12 bases between them. The length of the CDR3 is 17 residues. For the CDR3, the DNA is TGTGCCAGCAGCTTAGGGCAGGGGTTGACTGGGGCCAACGTCCTGACTTTC. This codes for CASSLGQGLTGANVLTF.

The chain is built from TRBV12-5 and TRBJ2-1, with 11 positions matching TRBD2. Unmatched junction bases numbered 12, after V lost 5 bases and J lost 0 bases. The length of the CDR3 is 19 residues. The germline V gene encodes CDR1 LGHNT and CDR2 FRNRAP. The CDR3 loop is CASGLRALAGVLSYNEQFF. CDR3 nucleotide sequence: TGTGCTAGTGGTCTGAGAGCACTAGCGGGGGTCCTCTCCTACAATGAGCAGTTCTTC.

The V and J genes are TRBV7-2 and TRBJ1-1; D perhaps matches TRBD1 (5 bases). From germline, CDR1 is SGHTA and CDR2 FQGNSA. This CDR3 has 12 residues. V was clipped by 4 bases and J by 4 bases, with 7 bases between them. The CDR3 protein is CASSWGGTEAFF. CDR3 bases: TGTGCCAGCAGCTGGGGGGGCACTGAAGCTTTCTTT.

V is TRBV20-1 and J is TRBJ2-5; D is undetermined. The CDR3 consists of 11 residues. V was shortened by 5 bases and J by 1 base, with 5 bases between the two germline ends. Germline loops: CDR1 DFQATT, CDR2 SNEGSKA (reference sequence). The CDR3 loop is CSAWLQETQYF. Written as DNA, the CDR3 is TGCAGTGCTTGGCTCCAAGAGACCCAGTACTTC.

This clone was counted only a few times. One end of the junction varies from germline; a read error may be responsible. This sequence joins TRBV7-9 and TRBJ1-1, with D perhaps TRBD1 (5 bases). Germline V gene sequence: CDR1 SEHNR, CDR2 FQNEAQ (reference sequence). The CDR3 contains 13 residues. The CDR3 DNA is TGTTCCAGCAGCCGACAGCCGAACACTGAAGCTTTCTTT. Amino acids: CSSSRQPNTEAFF.

The chain recombines TRBV15 with TRBJ2-1; weak D call: TRBD2 (6 bases). The CDR3 covers 15 residues. V lost 9 bases and J 3 bases, leaving 18 bases between the germline ends. Germline values: CDR1 LNHNV, CDR2 YYDKDF (reference sequence). In DNA form, the CDR3 reads TGTGCCACTCGCGGGGAGAAGGGTGTCTACAATGAGCAGTTCTTC. Translated: CATRGEKGVYNEQFF.

This clone was observed a few times. The chain links TRBV9 to TRBJ2-3; D is unresolved. V lost 4 bases and J 4 bases, leaving 4 bases between the germline ends. From germline, CDR1 is SGDLS and CDR2 YYNGEE. The CDR3 extends over 11 amino acids. The CDR3 DNA sequence: TGTGCCAGCAGCTCCTCAGATACGCAGTATTTT. Protein product: CASSSSDTQYF.

The J gene is TRBJ2-5, the V gene TRBV6-1; possible D gene TRBD2, 5 bases. V was clipped by 6 bases and J by 1 base, with 9 bases between them. Germline-derived CDR1 and CDR2 are MNHNS and SASEGT. The CDR3 runs to 13 residues. DNA of the CDR3: TGTGCCAGCAGGATCCGGGGCCAAGAGACCCAGTACTTC. It translates to CASRIRGQETQYF.

This chain connects TRBV5-1 to TRBJ1-6, with no clear D. Germline V gene sequence: CDR1 SGHRS, CDR2 YFSETQ. The ends were cut back, 5 bases at V and 0 bases at J, with 12 bases in the middle. This CDR3 is 16 amino acids long. In nucleotides, the CDR3 is TGCGCCAGCAGTATCAGTGGAGGCTCCTATAATTCACCCCTCCACTTT. It yields the protein CASSISGGSYNSPLHF.

J is TRBJ1-5 and V is TRBV27, with TRBD1 as a possible D gene (6 bases). Trimming took 7 bases from V and 4 from J, leaving 11 bases between them. The germline gives CDR1 MNHEY, CDR2 SMNVEV (reference sequence). This CDR3 contains 13 residues. CDR3 sequence reads: CASTEGGNQPQHF. The CDR3 region has the DNA TGTGCCAGCACCGAAGGGGGAAATCAGCCCCAGCATTTT.

This chain joins TRBV5-1 and TRBJ1-6, with D possibly TRBD1 on 5 matching bases. Trimming took 5 bases from V and 5 from J, leaving 8 bases between them. CDR3 length: 13 residues. CDR1 is SGHRS and CDR2 is YFSETQ in the germline V gene. CDR3 loop: CASRDTDNSPLHF. CDR3 bases: TGCGCCAGCAGGGACACAGATAATTCACCCCTCCACTTT.

This chain links TRBV18 with TRBJ1-1; a possible D gene is TRBD1 (6 bases). V lost 10 bases and J lost 1, with 19 bases in between. Germline CDR1 is KGHSH and CDR2 is LQKENI. This CDR3 has 15 residues. CDR3 sequence reads: CATAPLGTPNTEAFF. In nucleotides, the CDR3 is TGTGCCACCGCACCCCTAGGGACACCGAACACTGAAGCTTTCTTT.

The J gene is TRBJ2-5, the V gene TRBV29-1; 8 bases fit TRBD2. The CDR3 consists of 13 residues. V was clipped by 7 bases and J by 2 bases; unmatched bases: 6. Germline V gene data show CDR1 as SQVTM and CDR2 as ANQGSEA. CDR3 amino acids: CSARGGIQETQYF. CDR3 bases: TGCAGCGCCCGGGGGGGGATACAAGAGACCCAGTACTTC.

The genes are TRBV5-1 and TRBJ2-7; 10 nucleotides line up with TRBD1. This CDR3 region has 14 residues. V gave up 0 bases and J gave up 5 bases; unmatched junction bases: 2. Germline values: CDR1 SGHRS, CDR2 YFSETQ. This chain's CDR3 is CASSLEDRGDEQYF. The CDR3 coding sequence is TGCGCCAGCAGCTTGGAGGACAGGGGGGACGAGCAGTACTTC.

CDR3 sequence: CAWSDPDRRNYGYTF. The CDR3 DNA follows: TGTGCCTGGAGTGATCCGGACAGGAGGAACTATGGCTACACCTTC. The chain uses TRBV30 and TRBJ1-2; 7 bases map to TRBD1. Looked up from germline, CDR1 is GTSNPN and CDR2 is SVGIG (reference sequence). There are 15 residues in the CDR3. The ends lost 1 base at V and 2 bases at J; junction bases unmatched: 7.

This clone has a handful of counts. The chain is built from TRBV28 and TRBJ1-2; 8 bases match TRBD1. V was pared by 10 bases and J by 3 bases, with 7 bases of the junction left unmatched. The germline CDR1 and CDR2 sequences are MDHEN and SYDVKM. The CDR3 has 13 amino acids. CDR3 sequence (DNA): TGTGCCACCTCAGCAGGGGGCGACTATGGCTACACCTTC. Amino acids: CATSAGGDYGYTF.

This clone appeared a single time. The V gene is TRBV6-1, the J gene TRBJ1-1; 8 nucleotides line up with TRBD1. The CDR3 is 12 amino acids. With 6 bases clipped from V and 5 bases from J, the junction kept 2 bases outside the gene matches. Germline V gene sequence: CDR1 MNHNS, CDR2 SASEGT. CDR3 DNA: TGTGCCAGCAGAGGACAGGGAACTGAAGCTTTCTTT. Its protein is CASRGQGTEAFF.

The chain links TRBV11-2 to TRBJ1-2, with a tentative D call TRBD1 (6 bases). The germline gives CDR1 SGHAT, CDR2 FQNNGV. Trimming removed 1 base from V and 7 bases from J, with 16 bases in between. The CDR3 is 15 residues long. The CDR3 loop reads CASSLVRGAGGGYTF. The CDR3 DNA follows: TGTGCCAGCAGCTTAGTCCGGGGGGCGGGCGGTGGCTACACCTTC.

The chain is built from TRBV6-6 and TRBJ2-7, with 8 bases identical to TRBD1. Unmatched junction bases numbered 5, after V lost 0 bases and J lost 7 bases. CDR3 length equals 14 residues. Germline CDR1 MNHNY, CDR2 SVGAGI (reference sequence). CDR3 residues: CASSYSGTGEEQYF. CDR3 bases: TGTGCCAGCAGTTACTCCGGGACAGGAGAGGAGCAGTACTTC.